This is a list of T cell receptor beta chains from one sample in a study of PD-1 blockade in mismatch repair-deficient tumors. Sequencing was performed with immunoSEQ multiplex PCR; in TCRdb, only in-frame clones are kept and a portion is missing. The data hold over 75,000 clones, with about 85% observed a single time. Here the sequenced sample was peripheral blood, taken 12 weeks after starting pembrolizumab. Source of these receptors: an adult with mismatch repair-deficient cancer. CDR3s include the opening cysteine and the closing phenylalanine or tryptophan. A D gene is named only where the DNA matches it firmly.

CDR3: CASTRWASGTSSYYNEQFF
V: TRBV2
J: TRBJ2-1
D: TRBD2
length: 19

CDR3: CASSLSLPPYNEQFF
V: TRBV27
J: TRBJ2-1
D: NA
length: 15

CDR3: CASSEGLNGNYGYTF
V: TRBV6-1
J: TRBJ1-2
D: NA
length: 15

CDR3: CAISDPGQGTGELFF
V: TRBV10-3
J: TRBJ2-2
D: TRBD1
length: 15

CDR3: CASSSREVPYEQYF
V: TRBV11-3
J: TRBJ2-7
D: NA
length: 14

CDR3: CASSVEREGYEQFF
V: TRBV6-1
J: TRBJ2-1
D: TRBD2
length: 14

CDR3: CASSLGWWAGGTQYF
V: TRBV5-6
J: TRBJ2-5
D: NA
length: 15

CDR3: CASSIPSGGRGNIQYF
V: TRBV19
J: TRBJ2-4
D: TRBD2
length: 16

CDR3: CASSLGQGKNGYTF
V: TRBV5-1
J: TRBJ1-2
D: TRBD1
length: 14

CDR3: CATSIGQGSYGYTF
V: TRBV15
J: TRBJ1-2
D: TRBD1
length: 14

CDR3: CASSPSAGVVYEQYF
V: TRBV9
J: TRBJ2-7
D: NA
length: 15

CDR3: CASSFKPYPPYEQYF
V: TRBV27
J: TRBJ2-7
D: NA
length: 15

CDR3: CASSQSKRDRGQDTEAFF
V: TRBV23-1
J: TRBJ1-1
D: TRBD1
length: 18

CDR3: CATSRERHPNTEAFF
V: TRBV15
J: TRBJ1-1
D: NA
length: 15

CDR3: CASSIGSQSSEQYF
V: TRBV19
J: TRBJ2-7
D: NA
length: 14

CDR3: CASSQVSGRGRDTGELFF
V: TRBV4-3
J: TRBJ2-2
D: TRBD1
length: 18